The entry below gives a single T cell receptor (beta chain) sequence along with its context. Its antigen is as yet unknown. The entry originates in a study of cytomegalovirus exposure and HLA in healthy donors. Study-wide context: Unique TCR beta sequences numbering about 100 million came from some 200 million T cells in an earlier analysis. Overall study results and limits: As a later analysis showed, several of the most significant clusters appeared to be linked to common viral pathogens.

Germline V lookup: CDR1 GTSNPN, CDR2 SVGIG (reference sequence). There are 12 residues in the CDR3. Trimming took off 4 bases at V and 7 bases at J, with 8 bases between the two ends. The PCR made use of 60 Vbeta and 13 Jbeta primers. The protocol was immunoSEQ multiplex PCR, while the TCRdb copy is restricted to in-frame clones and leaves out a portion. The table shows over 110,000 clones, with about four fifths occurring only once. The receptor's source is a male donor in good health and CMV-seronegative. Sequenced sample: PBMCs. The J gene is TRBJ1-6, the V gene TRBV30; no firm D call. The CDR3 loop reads CAWKNFNSPLHF. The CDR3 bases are TGTGCCTGGAAAAACTTCAATTCACCCCTCCACTTT.